Sequencing of this T cell receptor beta chain was carried out in a study of control samples from healthy donors and cancer patients. TCRdb's copy holds only in-frame clones and misses some; the assay was immunoSEQ multiplex PCR. The table records approximately 85,000 clones, 70% to 90% of them present only once. Trimming took 0 bases from V and 6 from J; bases not matched to a gene: 5. Germline CDR1 SGHRS, CDR2 YFSETQ. The CDR3 covers 15 residues. The receptor was derived from a woman between 55 and 75 years old in good health. The sequenced sample consisted of blood. The rearrangement links TRBV5-1 to TRBJ1-2, with TRBD1 matching over 10 bases. CDR3 sequence: CASSLDRQGADGYTF. The CDR3 region has the DNA TGCGCCAGCAGCTTGGACCGACAGGGGGCGGATGGCTACACCTTC. Variable domain in full (rest from reference TRBV5-1 and TRBJ1-2): KAGVTQTPRYLIKTRGQQVTLSCSPISGHRSVSWYQQTPGQGLQFLFEYFSETQRNKGNFPGRFSGRQFSNSRSEMNVSTLELGDSALYLCASSLDRQGADGYTFGSGTRLTVV.